The clone carrying this TCR beta chain came up a few times. These data belong to a study of T cell changes during pregnancy in multiple sclerosis. This CDR3 has 16 residues. Deletions cut 0 bases from V and 4 bases from J, with 16 bases between. The germline V gene encodes CDR1 SGDLS and CDR2 YYNGEE. The protocol was immunoSEQ multiplex PCR, while the TCRdb copy is restricted to in-frame clones and leaves out a portion. The repertoire includes fewer than 90,000 clones, more than 80% of them detected once, and roughly 0.8% sits in the top ten. The source is a female donor with multiple sclerosis, enrolled in a pregnancy study. The chain couples TRBV9 to TRBJ1-1; tentative D call: TRBD1 (6 bases). The sequences come from peripheral blood, collected in the second trimester of pregnancy. This CDR3 is CASSVATGRGGTEAFF. DNA of the CDR3: TGTGCCAGCAGCGTAGCTACGGGCAGGGGTGGCACTGAAGCTTTCTTT.